The 3 T cell receptor beta chains below come from one sample, sequenced in a study of spatial heterogeneity in lung cancer. TCRdb re-analysed the 5' RACE reads in MiXCR, keeping a single row per CDR3 protein. The repertoire holds around 10,000 distinct CDR3 sequences, with over 9.5% as singletons. Study-wide results and caveats: Intratumoral expanded alpha and beta TCR counts were found to track tumor mutation counts.

Antigen specificity for these receptors is unknown. Time point noted: sample taken at primary tumor resection. Sequencing was performed on lung tumor tissue, taken at surgery. These TCRs come from a male donor with early-stage non-small cell lung cancer.

In this sample, this clonotype turned up a few times. The chain combines TRBV20-1 with TRBJ1-1; TRBD1 is a possible D gene (5 bases). Trimming stripped 3 bases from V and 7 bases from J, with 18 bases between. This CDR3 is 14 amino acids long. Per the germline V gene, CDR1 is DFQATT and CDR2 is SNEGSKA (reference sequence). The CDR3 bases are TGCAGTGCTAGCCCCCCGGGGGGAATAGATGAAGCTTTCTTT. This encodes CSASPPGGIDEAFF.

In this sample, this clonotype turned up many times. The chain links TRBV3-1 to TRBJ1-1; unclear D gene. The CDR3 runs to 14 residues. CDR1 is LGHDT, CDR2 YNNKEL, per germline (reference sequence). The V and J ends lost 3 bases and 1 base respectively, with 9 bases between them. CDR3 DNA: TGTGCCAGCAGCCAGAGGGATTCGAACACTGAAGCTTTCTTT. This encodes CASSQRDSNTEAFF.

The rearrangement uses TRBV20-1 and TRBJ2-4; D perhaps matches TRBD2 (5 bases). Trimming shortened V by 0 bases and J by 0 bases, and 18 bases separated the two germline ends. This CDR3 region has 18 residues. Germline V lookup: CDR1 DFQATT, CDR2 SNEGSKA (reference sequence). CDR3 protein: CSARDPAYSDLAKNIQYF. Here the CDR3 DNA reads TGCAGTGCTAGAGATCCGGCCTATAGCGACTTAGCCAAAAACATTCAGTACTTC.